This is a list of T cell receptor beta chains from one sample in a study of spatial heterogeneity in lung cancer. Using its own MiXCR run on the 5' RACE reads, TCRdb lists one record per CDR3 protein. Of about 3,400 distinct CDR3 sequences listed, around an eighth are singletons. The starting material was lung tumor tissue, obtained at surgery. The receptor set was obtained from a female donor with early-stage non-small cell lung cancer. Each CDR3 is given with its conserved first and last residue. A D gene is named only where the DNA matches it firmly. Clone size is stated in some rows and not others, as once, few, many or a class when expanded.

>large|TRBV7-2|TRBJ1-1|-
CASSLGMAGTEAFF
TGTGCCAGCAGCTTAGGAATGGCGGGCACTGAAGCTTTCTTT
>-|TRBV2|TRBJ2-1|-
CATPSTSHEQFF
TGTGCCACCCCTAGTACGTCTCATGAGCAGTTCTTC
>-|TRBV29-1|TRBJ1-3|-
CSVAATTSGNTIYF
TGCAGCGTTGCCGCGACAACCTCTGGAAACACCATATATTTT
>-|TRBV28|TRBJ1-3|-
CASSFGDTSGNTIYF
TGTGCCAGCAGCTTCGGGGACACTTCTGGAAACACCATATATTTT
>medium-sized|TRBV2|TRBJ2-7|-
CASSPSAPTGIPIYEQYF
TGTGCCAGCAGCCCTTCTGCCCCAACAGGCATTCCCATCTACGAGCAGTACTTC
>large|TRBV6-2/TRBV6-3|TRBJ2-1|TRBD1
CASRQLGGEQFF
TGTGCCAGCAGGCAATTAGGGGGCGAGCAGTTCTTC
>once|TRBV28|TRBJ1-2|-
CASSLGSGYTF
TGTGCCAGCAGTTTAGGGTCTGGCTACACCTTC
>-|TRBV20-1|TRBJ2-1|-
CSARDAVYNEQFF
TGCAGTGCTAGAGATGCTGTCTACAATGAGCAGTTCTTC
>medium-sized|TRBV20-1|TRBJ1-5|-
CSANRGAQPQHF
TGCAGTGCCAATAGGGGAGCCCAGCCCCAGCATTTT
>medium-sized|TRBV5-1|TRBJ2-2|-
CASKIQYTGELFF
TGCGCCAGCAAAATTCAGTACACCGGGGAGCTGTTTTTT
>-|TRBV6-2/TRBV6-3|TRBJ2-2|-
CASIPSATGELFF
TGTGCCAGCATCCCGAGTGCAACCGGGGAGCTGTTTTTT
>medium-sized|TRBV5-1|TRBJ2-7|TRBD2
CASSLGLAGVREQYF
TGCGCCAGCAGCTTGGGACTAGCGGGAGTAAGGGAGCAGTACTTC
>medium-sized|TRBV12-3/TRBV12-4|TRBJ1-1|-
CASSLEGAMNTEAFF
TGTGCCAGCAGTTTAGAAGGAGCCATGAACACTGAAGCTTTCTTT
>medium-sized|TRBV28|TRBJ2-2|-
CASSSPASRDTGELFF
TGTGCCAGCAGTTCCCCCGCCTCGCGGGACACCGGGGAGCTGTTTTTT
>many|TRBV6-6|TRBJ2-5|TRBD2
CASSLQGLAGAETQYF
TGTGCCAGCAGTTTGCAGGGACTAGCGGGAGCAGAGACCCAGTACTTC
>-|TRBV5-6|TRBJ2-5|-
CASSLWSGETQYF
TGTGCCAGCAGCTTGTGGAGCGGAGAGACCCAGTACTTC
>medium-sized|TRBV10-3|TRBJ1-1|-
CAISETRGAENTEAFF
TGTGCCATCAGTGAGACGAGGGGGGCGGAAAACACTGAAGCTTTCTTT
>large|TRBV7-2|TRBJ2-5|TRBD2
CASSPTGLAETQYF
TGTGCCAGCAGCCCCACGGGACTAGCGGAGACCCAGTACTTC
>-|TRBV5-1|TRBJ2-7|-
CASSLAGGNSYEQYF
TGCGCCAGCAGCTTGGCCGGAGGGAACTCCTACGAGCAGTACTTC
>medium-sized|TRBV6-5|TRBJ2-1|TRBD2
CASSPRTSGRILGNNEQFF
TGTGCCAGCAGTCCTCGGACTAGCGGGAGAATCCTGGGGAACAATGAGCAGTTCTTC
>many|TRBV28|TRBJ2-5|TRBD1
CASSLGQGASQETQYF
TGTGCCAGCAGTTTAGGACAGGGGGCATCTCAAGAGACCCAGTACTTC
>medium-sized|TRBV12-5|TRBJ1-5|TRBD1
CASGWDRGLTQPQHF
TGTGCTAGTGGCTGGGACAGGGGGCTGACTCAGCCCCAGCATTTT
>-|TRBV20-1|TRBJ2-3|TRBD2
CSARGIAGVGLGTDTQYF
TGCAGTGCTAGAGGAATAGCGGGAGTGGGGCTTGGCACAGATACGCAGTATTTT
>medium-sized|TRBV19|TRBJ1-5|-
CASTPGLYSNQPQHF
TGTGCCAGTACTCCGGGACTTTATAGCAATCAGCCCCAGCATTTT
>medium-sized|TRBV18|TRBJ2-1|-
CASSLQDGNEQFF
TGTGCCAGCTCACTTCAAGACGGGAATGAGCAGTTCTTC
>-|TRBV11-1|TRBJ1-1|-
CASSLTGNTEAFF
TGTGCCAGCAGCTTGACAGGGAACACTGAAGCTTTCTTT
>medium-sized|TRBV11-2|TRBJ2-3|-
CASSPLSADTQYF
TGTGCCAGCAGCCCCCTCTCTGCAGATACGCAGTATTTT
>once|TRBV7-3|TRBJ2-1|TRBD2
CASSLASGRDEQFF
TGTGCCAGCAGCTTAGCTAGCGGGAGAGATGAGCAGTTCTTC
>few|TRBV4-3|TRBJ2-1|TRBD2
CASSPTSASNEQFF
TGCGCCAGCAGCCCGACTAGCGCCTCCAATGAGCAGTTCTTC
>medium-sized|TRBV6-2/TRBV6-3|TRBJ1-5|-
CASHQAHQPQHF
TGTGCCAGCCACCAGGCCCATCAGCCCCAGCATTTT
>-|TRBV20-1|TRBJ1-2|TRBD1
CSASDRGYGYTF
TGCAGTGCTAGTGACAGGGGATATGGCTACACCTTC
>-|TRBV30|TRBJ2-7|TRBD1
CAWSGRTGFYEQYF
TGTGCCTGGAGCGGCCGGACAGGGTTCTACGAGCAGTACTTC
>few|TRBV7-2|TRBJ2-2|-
CASSPIGGELFF
TGTGCCAGCAGTCCCATCGGCGGGGAGCTGTTTTTT
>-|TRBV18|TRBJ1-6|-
CASSPSRKPLHF
TGTGCCAGCTCACCATCTCGTAAACCCCTCCACTTT
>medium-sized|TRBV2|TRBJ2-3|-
CASSLQGSDTQYF
TGTGCCAGCAGCTTACAGGGTTCAGATACGCAGTATTTT